This TCR beta chain was captured in a study of human T cells and chemical hapten exposure. Background on the study: Chiefly women, the patients showed alopecia areata, totalis or universalis. TCR yields differed between samples (mainly from small differences in pooled library volume).

Per the study methods: Samples had a median of approximately 89,000 TCRs, ranging roughly 20,000 to 750,000. In TCRdb, the RACE reads were re-called with MiXCR into one record per CDR3 protein. TCRdb assigned the V and J calls; the authors' analysis was not used. This sample has roughly 100,000 distinct CDR3 sequences; roughly a third occur once, and the top ten carry roughly 3%. Germline assignment: CDR1 LGHNA and CDR2 YNFKEQ. With V trimmed by 0 bases and J by 4 bases, 5 bases remained unmatched. The CDR3 sequence is 16 residues long. Stated time point: patch test 3, about 24 weeks after DPC sensitization. The treatment is: therapeutic diphenylcyclopropenone sensitization with weekly scalp DPC. Patch tests were applied only after blood draws.

The sequence was obtained from a middle-aged man with alopecia areata. Some clones in this sample may be carry-over from other donors' samples. The source material was whole blood, sampled in connection with sensitization to the hapten diphenylcyclopropenone (DPC). This chain uses TRBV4-2 with TRBJ2-3; 9 nucleotides align to TRBD2. The CDR3 region is CASSQDPAGGADTQYF. The CDR3 bases are TGTGCCAGCAGCCAAGACCCCGCGGGAGGGGCAGATACGCAGTATTTT.